What follows are 23 T cell receptor beta chains derived from one specimen sequenced in a study of cytomegalovirus exposure and HLA in healthy donors. It was with 60 Vbeta and 13 Jbeta primers that the PCR ran. The assay was immunoSEQ multiplex PCR, and TCRdb's table has in-frame clones only and misses some. The profile shows 90,000 to 120,000 clones, 60% to 80% of them singletons. Specimen: PBMCs. The receptor set was obtained from a man between 18 and 29 years old in good health and CMV-seronegative.

The chain joins TRBV7-9 to TRBJ2-1; weak D call: TRBD1 (5 bases). Per germline, CDR1 SEHNR and CDR2 FQNEAQ (reference sequence). This CDR3 is built from 13 residues. Trimming removed 1 base at V and 9 bases at J, with 10 bases between. The CDR3 nucleotides are TGTGCCAGCAGCTTAGACAGGTATACTGAGCAGTTCTTC. Protein product: CASSLDRYTEQFF.

In this sample, this clone turned up a few times. Other DNA sequences in this sample translate to the same CDR3. This chain links TRBV6-5 with TRBJ1-5; 11 bases are a match to TRBD1. This CDR3 is 15 amino acids long. CDR1 and CDR2 (germline): MNHEY, SVGAGI. With 6 bases clipped from V and 4 bases from J, the junction kept 5 bases outside the gene matches. In nucleotides, the CDR3 is TGTGCCAGCAGCCCCGGGACAGGGGGGAATCAGCCCCAGCATTTT. This gives the protein CASSPGTGGNQPQHF.

On this clone itself: One end of the junction is discordant with germline, which a read error may explain. Additional DNA sequences in this sample encode the identical CDR3. This chain links TRBV7-2 with TRBJ2-5, with D possibly matching TRBD2 (5 bases). Germline CDR1 reads SGHTA; CDR2 reads FQGNSA. This CDR3 has 14 residues. The DNA of the CDR3 is TGCGCCAGCAGCACGATACTAGGGCGAGAGACCCAGTACTTC. Translating it yields CASSTILGRETQYF. Full variable domain (remainder filled in from reference TRBV7-2 and TRBJ2-5): GAGVSQSPSNKVTEKGKDVELRCDPISGHTALYWYRQSLGQGLEFLIYFQGNSAPDKSGLPSDRFSAERTGGSVSTLTIQRTQQEDSAVYLCASSTILGRETQYFGPGTRLLVL.

The chain joins TRBV5-1 to TRBJ2-3; tentatively, D is TRBD2 (6 bases). The CDR3 is made up of 16 amino acids. CDR1 is SGHRS, CDR2 YFSETQ, per germline. Trimming removed 0 bases at V and 6 bases at J, with 17 bases between. The CDR3 protein is CASSLDAGLASDTQYF. In DNA, the CDR3 is TGCGCCAGCAGCTTGGACGCTGGCCTAGCGTCGGATACGCAGTATTTT.

The V call is TRBV19, the J call TRBJ1-1; 8 nucleotides match TRBD1. The CDR3 runs 13 residues. The germline CDR1 and CDR2 sequences are LNHDA and SQIVND (reference sequence). Trimming removed 5 bases from V and 4 bases from J; junction bases left unmatched: 3. The CDR3 nucleotides are TGTGCCAGTAGTCCAGGACAGGGCACTGAAGCTTTCTTT. Its protein is CASSPGQGTEAFF. Complete variable domain (other parts from reference TRBV19 and TRBJ1-1): DGGITQSPKYLFRKEGQNVTLSCEQNLNHDAMYWYRQDPGQGLRLIYYSQIVNDFQKGDIAEGYSVSREKKESFPLTVTSAQKNPTAFYLCASSPGQGTEAFFGQGTRLTVV.

This clone appeared once. The rearrangement links TRBV29-1 to TRBJ2-5; possibly TRBD1 for D (6 bases). Germline lookup yields CDR1 SQVTM and CDR2 ANQGSEA. The CDR3 sequence is 13 residues long. Trimming removed 4 bases at V and 1 base at J, with 10 bases between. The CDR3 protein is CSVVGGIQETQYF. As DNA, the CDR3 is TGCAGCGTTGTAGGGGGAATCCAAGAGACCCAGTACTTC.

The chain employs TRBV7-9 and TRBJ1-2; 7 nucleotides agree with TRBD1. Germline V CDR1 and CDR2: SEHNR, FQNEAQ (reference sequence). With V trimmed by 5 bases and J by 4 bases, 10 bases remained unmatched. This CDR3 is built from 15 residues. The DNA of the CDR3 is TGTGCCAGCAGCGCGACAGGGTACGACGTCTATGGCTACACCTTC. Its translation: CASSATGYDVYGYTF.

Note on this clone: The junction and the germline gene differ at one end; a read error may be behind it. This rearrangement joins TRBV7-9 to TRBJ1-4; D is ambiguous. Germline CDR1 is SEHNR and CDR2 is FQNEAQ (reference sequence). CDR3 size: 12 residues. DNA for the CDR3: TGTTCCAGCAGCTTAGTGGGCGAAAAACTGTTTTTT. Its protein is CSSSLVGEKLFF.

There are a few counts of this clone. The chain carries TRBV6-4 and TRBJ2-2; the match to TRBD2 covers 10 bases. V was pared by 8 bases and J by 6 bases, with 9 bases of the junction left unmatched. The CDR3 spans 15 residues. Looked up from germline, CDR1 is MRHNA and CDR2 is SNTAGT. The CDR3 DNA reads TGTGCCAGCGCACAAGCGGGGGGGCCGGCCGGGGAGCTGTTTTTT. Translated, it gives CASAQAGGPAGELFF.

V is TRBV7-3 and J is TRBJ1-3; TRBD1 is a possible D gene (5 bases). V lost 1 base and J lost 0, with 10 bases in between. The CDR3 loop spans 16 amino acids. Germline CDR1 reads SGHTA; CDR2 reads FQGTGA. The CDR3 loop is CASSLNPQGSGNTIYF. The CDR3 DNA reads TGTGCCAGCAGCTTAAATCCCCAGGGCTCTGGAAACACCATATATTTT.

Only a few counts were recorded for this clone. The V and J genes are TRBV5-1 and TRBJ1-1, with D possibly matching TRBD1 (6 bases). V lost 2 bases and J lost 0, with 8 bases in between. Germline V gene lookup returns CDR1 SGHRS and CDR2 YFSETQ. This CDR3 region has 14 residues. The CDR3 nucleotides are TGCGCCAGCAGCTTTGGACAGATGAACACTGAAGCTTTCTTT. It translates to CASSFGQMNTEAFF.

The gene calls are TRBV20-1 and TRBJ2-5; D not resolved. The CDR3 totals 11 residues. The germline gives CDR1 DFQATT, CDR2 SNEGSKA (reference sequence). V was trimmed by 4 bases and J by 5 bases, leaving 8 bases between them. CDR3 in DNA: TGCAGTGCTACTAGATCTGAGACCCAGTACTTC. The encoded protein is CSATRSETQYF.

V gene TRBV28 combines with J gene TRBJ2-3; possibly TRBD2 for D (5 bases). The CDR3 is 15 amino acids. Germline V gene sequence: CDR1 MDHEN, CDR2 SYDVKM. The ends were cut back, 3 bases at V and 0 bases at J, with 10 bases in the middle. The CDR3 nucleotides are TGTGCCAGCAGTTTGGGAGTCGCTAGCACAGATACGCAGTATTTT. Its protein is CASSLGVASTDTQYF.

The V gene is TRBV27, the J gene TRBJ1-2; no clear D gene. Trimming left V 3 bases short and J 0 bases short, with 11 bases between. The CDR3 totals 15 residues. Germline V gene sequence: CDR1 MNHEY, CDR2 SMNVEV (reference sequence). In DNA, the CDR3 is TGTGCCAGCAGTTTCCTTCCGGTTACTAACTATGGCTACACCTTC. Its protein product is CASSFLPVTNYGYTF.

The chain links TRBV7-3 to TRBJ2-3; D possibly corresponds to TRBD2 (5 bases). V was trimmed by 3 bases and J by 4 bases, leaving 11 bases between them. Germline V gene sequence: CDR1 SGHTA, CDR2 FQGTGA. The CDR3 length is 14 residues. Here the CDR3 DNA reads TGTGCCAGCAGCTTGAGGGATGGGGCAGATACGCAGTATTTT. Its translation is CASSLRDGADTQYF.

This chain joins TRBV5-1 and TRBJ1-2; TRBD1 is a possible D gene (6 bases). The germline CDR1 and CDR2 sequences are SGHRS and YFSETQ. V lost 4 bases to trimming and J lost 4 bases, with 14 bases between them. CDR3 length equals 14 residues. CDR3 in DNA: TGCGCCAGCAGCCCAATGGACAGCCTCTATGGCTACACCTTC. As protein: CASSPMDSLYGYTF. The complete variable domain, with remaining parts taken from reference TRBV5-1 and TRBJ1-2, reads KAGVTQTPRYLIKTRGQQVTLSCSPISGHRSVSWYQQTPGQGLQFLFEYFSETQRNKGNFPGRFSGRQFSNSRSEMNVSTLELGDSALYLCASSPMDSLYGYTFGSGTRLTVV.

The V and J genes are TRBV5-1 and TRBJ1-3; D is ambiguous. The germline V gene encodes CDR1 SGHRS and CDR2 YFSETQ. V lost 0 bases and J 2 bases, leaving 6 bases between the germline ends. The CDR3 consists of 14 residues. Here the CDR3 reads CASSLDVAGNTIYF. CDR3 nucleotide sequence: TGCGCCAGCAGCTTGGACGTAGCTGGAAACACCATATATTTT.

The genes are TRBV28 and TRBJ1-1; 7 bases fit TRBD1. Losses at the gene ends were 6 bases for V and 4 bases for J; bases not matched to a gene: 11. CDR3 length equals 15 residues. The V gene's germline CDR1 is MDHEN and CDR2 SYDVKM. The CDR3 coding sequence is TGTGCCAGCAGGCCCCAGAGGGGGCCAGGCACTGAAGCTTTCTTT. Amino acid sequence: CASRPQRGPGTEAFF. Filled out from reference TRBV28 and TRBJ1-1, the complete variable domain reads DVKVTQSSRYLVKRTGEKVFLECVQDMDHENMFWYRQDPGLGLRLIYFSYDVKMKEKGDIPEGYSVSREKKERFSLILESASTNQTSMYLCASRPQRGPGTEAFFGQGTRLTVV.

This clone was observed a few times. V gene TRBV7-6 combines with J gene TRBJ2-7; no firm D call. This CDR3 region has 14 residues. The V gene's germline CDR1 is SGHVS and CDR2 FNYEAQ. V lost 5 bases, J lost 2 bases, and 13 bases lay in between. The CDR3 DNA sequence: TGTGCCAGCAGCCCCAGTTCGTCTCCCTACGAGCAGTACTTC. Its protein is CASSPSSSPYEQYF.

This chain joins TRBV4-1 and TRBJ2-1; D is uncertain. The germline CDR1 and CDR2 sequences are MGHRA and YSYEKL. The V and J ends lost 0 bases and 9 bases respectively, with 12 bases between them. This CDR3 is built from 14 residues. DNA of the CDR3: TGCGCCAGCAGCCAAGATTTAGTTGTTACTGAGCAGTTCTTC. Protein: CASSQDLVVTEQFF.

The sample holds a few counts of this clone. Other nucleotide sequences in the sample specify the same CDR3. The V call is TRBV6-1, the J call TRBJ2-2; D is undetermined. Looked up from germline, CDR1 is MNHNS and CDR2 is SASEGT. Trimming took 1 base from V and 5 from J, leaving 5 bases between them. This CDR3 has 13 amino acids. In DNA form, the CDR3 reads TGTGCCAGCAGTGAAGTTAGAACCGGGGAGCTGTTTTTT. This gives the protein CASSEVRTGELFF.

The chain carries TRBV9 and TRBJ1-6, with 7 bases that match TRBD1. J gave up 14 bases and V 0 bases, and 2 bases lay outside the gene matches. The CDR3 covers 12 residues. Per germline, CDR1 SGDLS and CDR2 YYNGEE. CDR3 DNA sequence: TGTGCCAGCAGCGTAGTAGGACAGGCCCTCCACTTT. It codes for CASSVVGQALHF.

This clone was counted once. V gene TRBV29-1 combines with J gene TRBJ2-3; 9 bases agree with TRBD2. V dropped 6 bases and J dropped 7; count of bases not matched to a gene: 11. The CDR3 contains 14 residues. The germline gives CDR1 SQVTM, CDR2 ANQGSEA. CDR3 loop: CSVLLAGARNTQYF. The CDR3 coding sequence is TGCAGCGTATTACTAGCGGGCGCGCGAAATACGCAGTATTTT.